These T cell receptor beta chains were read from a single sample in a study of blood T cells in healthy people across ages. TCRdb recomputed calls from the 5' RACE reads with MiXCR, one row per CDR3 protein. In the table there are over 950,000 distinct CDR3 sequences, roughly 51% of which are singletons. The sample comprised blood. These TCRs come from a woman aged 55-69 years in good health. CDR3s include the opening cysteine and the closing phenylalanine or tryptophan. The D gene is left open where the match is weak. Some rows have no size entry. The others give once, few or many, or a class for an expanded clone.

>TRBV12-3/TRBV12-4|-|TRBJ2-3|-
TGTGCCAGCAGTTCAGGAGGGAGCGCAGATGCGCAGTATTTT
CASSSGGSADAQYF
>TRBV28|-|TRBJ2-7|-
TGTGCCAGCAGTGGGGATGGAAGCTCCTACGAGCAGTACTTC
CASSGDGSSYEQYF
>TRBV11-2|-|TRBJ2-1|-
TGTGCCAGCAGCTTTGGTAAGGGGAGCTCCTACAATGAGCAGTTCTTC
CASSFGKGSSYNEQFF
>TRBV28|-|TRBJ2-3|TRBD2
TGTGCCAGCAGTTCTAGCGGGAGGCCCTACACAGATACGCAGTATTTT
CASSSSGRPYTDTQYF
>TRBV7-2|-|TRBJ2-7|-
TGTGCCAGCAGCTTAGTGAAAGGACTCCTTGTGGGCGAGCAGTACTTC
CASSLVKGLLVGEQYF
>TRBV27|few|TRBJ1-1|-
TGTGCCAGCAGTTTAAGGGCGGGGGTTAACACTGAAGCTTTCTTT
CASSLRAGVNTEAFF
>TRBV7-9|-|TRBJ2-7|-
TGTGCCAGCAGGCCGACAGGCCCAGGAGGGGAGCAGTACTTC
CASRPTGPGGEQYF
>TRBV3-1|-|TRBJ2-7|-
TGTGCCAGCAGCCCCTACGCGGACCAAAACTCCTACGAGCAGTACTTC
CASSPYADQNSYEQYF
>TRBV20-1|-|TRBJ2-3|-
TGCAGTGCTAGAGAGCCGACGACCCGCACAGATACGCAGTATTTT
CSAREPTTRTDTQYF
>TRBV14|many|TRBJ2-7|-
TGTGCCAGCAGCCAAGGGACAGAGCAGTACTTC
CASSQGTEQYF
>TRBV11-2|-|TRBJ2-7|-
TGTGCCAGCAGCTTAGGGGGGAGGCCAGGTGGCGAGCAGTACTTC
CASSLGGRPGGEQYF
>TRBV7-9|few|TRBJ1-5|-
TGTGCCAGCAGCTTAGTAGCCGGGGTTGGTCAGCCCCAGCATTTT
CASSLVAGVGQPQHF
>TRBV15|-|TRBJ2-7|-
TGTGCCACCAGTGAGGGCAAGAACTCCTACGAGCAGTACTTC
CATSEGKNSYEQYF
>TRBV10-3|-|TRBJ2-3|TRBD2
TGTGCCATCAGTGTTACTCGAGGGTCTAGCGGACCTCAAGATACGCAGTATTTT
CAISVTRGSSGPQDTQYF
>TRBV10-3|few|TRBJ1-4|-
TGTGCCATCGGCCCAGGTGGTGAAAAACTGTTTTTT
CAIGPGGEKLFF
>TRBV7-4|-|TRBJ1-6|-
TGTGCCAGCAGCCAACGACAGAGCTCCTATAATTCACCCCTCCACTTT
CASSQRQSSYNSPLHF
>TRBV4-1|-|TRBJ1-6|-
TGCGCCAGCAGCCAAAAACCCCCGCGGGTTGATCGGTCACCCCTCCACTTT
CASSQKPPRVDRSPLHF
>TRBV28|few|TRBJ2-7|TRBD2
TGTGCCAGCAGTTTGGCCCGGACTAGCGGTTCCTACGAGCAGTACTTC
CASSLARTSGSYEQYF
>TRBV19|-|TRBJ1-5|-
TGTGCCAGTAGTGAAAACAGGGTCGTTCAGCCCCAGCATTTT
CASSENRVVQPQHF
>TRBV4-3|-|TRBJ2-1|-
TGCGCCAGCAGCCAACGTACCGCAGAGCGGGCTCTCTCCTACAATGAGCAGTTCTTC
CASSQRTAERALSYNEQFF
>TRBV6-5|-|TRBJ1-4|-
TGTGCCAGCAGACGAGGGGTAACTAATGAAAAACTGTTTTTT
CASRRGVTNEKLFF
>TRBV7-2|-|TRBJ2-7|TRBD1
TGTGCCAGCAGCTTACCGACAGGGTACTACGAGCAGTACTTC
CASSLPTGYYEQYF
>TRBV28|few|TRBJ2-5|TRBD2
TGTGCCAGCAGTTTGGTTAGCGGGAGGTTAGAGACCCAGTACTTC
CASSLVSGRLETQYF
>TRBV28|few|TRBJ1-2|TRBD1
TGTGCCAGCAGTTACTTCCAGGGGGCGCTAGTATGGCTGGATGGCTACACCTTC
CASSYFQGALVWLDGYTF
>TRBV10-1|once|TRBJ2-3|TRBD2
TGCGCCAGCAGCGCGGGAGCGAACACAGATACGCAGTATTTT
CASSAGANTDTQYF
>TRBV5-6|-|TRBJ2-7|-
TGTGCCAGCAGCTTGGGGGGCAGGGGCTCCTACGAGCAGTACTTC
CASSLGGRGSYEQYF
>TRBV3-1|-|TRBJ2-5|-
TGTGCCAGCAGCCAAGTTCAGGGAGGAGAGACCCAGTACTTC
CASSQVQGGETQYF
>TRBV18|few|TRBJ2-7|-
TGTGCCAGCTCCCGGGAGTCGCACGAGCAGTACTTC
CASSRESHEQYF
>TRBV6-2/TRBV6-3|few|TRBJ2-7|TRBD2
TGTGCCAGCAGCGAACCCCGGTTGGGACTAGCGGGAAAATACGAGCAGTACTTC
CASSEPRLGLAGKYEQYF
>TRBV2|few|TRBJ2-7|-
TGTGCCAGCAAGGACACAAGCTCCTACGAGCAGTACTTC
CASKDTSSYEQYF
>TRBV7-2|-|TRBJ2-3|-
TGTGCCAGCAGCAGGTCCGCTCAAGGGGATACGCAGTATTTT
CASSRSAQGDTQYF
>TRBV27|-|TRBJ1-5|TRBD1
TGTGCCAGCAGGCGACAGGGGTTCGGTCAGCCCCAGCATTTT
CASRRQGFGQPQHF
>TRBV3-1|few|TRBJ2-7|TRBD2
TGTGCCAGCAGCCGACTAGCGGATCTCTCCTACGAGCAGTACTTC
CASSRLADLSYEQYF
>TRBV5-1|many|TRBJ2-1|-
TGCGCCAGCAACCTCTACGACGATGAGCAGTTCTTC
CASNLYDDEQFF
>TRBV7-2|-|TRBJ2-7|TRBD2
TGTGCCAGCAGCTTGACGGGAGCGGGGGCCTCGGTCGAGCAGTACTTC
CASSLTGAGASVEQYF
>TRBV5-1|-|TRBJ2-2|TRBD2
TGCGCCAGCAGCTTGATAGCGGGAGGAGCCACCGGGGAGCTGTTTTTT
CASSLIAGGATGELFF
>TRBV5-1|few|TRBJ2-5|TRBD2
TGCGCCAGCAGCTTGGAACTAGCGGTATACAATGAGCAGTACTTC
CASSLELAVYNEQYF
>TRBV7-9|once|TRBJ2-3|TRBD2
TGTGCCAGCAGCTTAACCCGGGGGGGAACCACAGATACGCAGTATTTT
CASSLTRGGTTDTQYF
>TRBV28|-|TRBJ2-5|TRBD2
TGTGCCAGCAGTTTTGAGGTTATAGCGGGAGGGCCAGAGACCCAGTACTTC
CASSFEVIAGGPETQYF
>TRBV29-1|-|TRBJ2-1|-
TGCAGCGTTGAATTGGCAGAAAAGGGGGAGACCCAGTTCTTC
CSVELAEKGETQFF
>TRBV14|-|TRBJ2-1|-
TGTGCCAGCAGGGATCCCCACTACAATGAGCAGTTCTTC
CASRDPHYNEQFF
>TRBV29-1|-|TRBJ2-1|-
TGCAGCGTTGATCGAGGGACCTACAATGAGCAGTTCTTC
CSVDRGTYNEQFF
>TRBV20-1|-|TRBJ2-3|TRBD2
TGCAGTACACTGCTAGCGGGTAGCACAGATACGCAGTATTTT
CSTLLAGSTDTQYF
>TRBV6-2/TRBV6-3|-|TRBJ1-3|TRBD1
TGTGCCAGCAGGGACAGCTGGACAGGGCGCTCTGGAAACACCATATATTTT
CASRDSWTGRSGNTIYF
>TRBV7-9|-|TRBJ2-5|-
TGTGCCAGCAGCTTATACGCAGGTTTCGAGACCCAGTACTTC
CASSLYAGFETQYF
>TRBV28|-|TRBJ2-3|-
TGTGCCAGCAGTCCTCTGCTGGTAAGCACAGATACGCAGTATTTT
CASSPLLVSTDTQYF
>TRBV6-2/TRBV6-3|-|TRBJ2-5|-
TGTGCCAGCAGGAAACTCCAAGAGACCCAGTACTTC
CASRKLQETQYF
>TRBV20-1|many|TRBJ2-3|TRBD1
TGCAGTGCTCCGGGACAGGGGGGTCCAGATACGCAGTATTTT
CSAPGQGGPDTQYF
>TRBV14|few|TRBJ2-7|-
TGTGCCAGCAGCCACGCCCATGTGCAGTACTTC
CASSHAHVQYF
>TRBV27|-|TRBJ2-3|-
TGTGCCAGCAGTTTCGGGATCCAGGGGAAAGACACAGATACGCAGTATTTT
CASSFGIQGKDTDTQYF
>TRBV5-1|-|TRBJ2-4|TRBD2
TGCGCCAGCAGTCTGACGGGAACTAGCGGGAGTGGAAACATTCAGTACTTC
CASSLTGTSGSGNIQYF
>TRBV4-3|-|TRBJ2-1|-
TGCGCCAGCAGCCAAGATAGGTACAGCGTAAGTAAGAATGAGCAGTTCTTC
CASSQDRYSVSKNEQFF
>TRBV20-1|-|TRBJ2-7|-
TGCAGTGCTACCGGACCCACTGGATCCTACGAGCAGTACTTC
CSATGPTGSYEQYF
>TRBV4-1|-|TRBJ2-2|TRBD2
TGCGCCAGCAGCCCGGGACTAGCGGGAATGAACACCGGGGAGCTGTTTTTT
CASSPGLAGMNTGELFF